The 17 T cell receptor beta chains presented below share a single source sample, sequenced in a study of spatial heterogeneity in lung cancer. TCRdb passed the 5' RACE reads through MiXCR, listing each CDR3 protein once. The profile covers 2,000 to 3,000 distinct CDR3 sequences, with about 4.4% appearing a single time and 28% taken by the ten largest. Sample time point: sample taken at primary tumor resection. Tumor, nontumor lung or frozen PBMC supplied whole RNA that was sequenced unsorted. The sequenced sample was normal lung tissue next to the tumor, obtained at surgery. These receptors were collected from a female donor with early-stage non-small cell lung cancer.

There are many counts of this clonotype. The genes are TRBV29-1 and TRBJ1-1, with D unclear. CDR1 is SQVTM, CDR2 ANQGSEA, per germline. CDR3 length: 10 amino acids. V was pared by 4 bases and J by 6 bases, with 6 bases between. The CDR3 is CSVGEAEAFF. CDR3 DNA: TGCAGCGTTGGAGAAGCTGAAGCTTTCTTT.

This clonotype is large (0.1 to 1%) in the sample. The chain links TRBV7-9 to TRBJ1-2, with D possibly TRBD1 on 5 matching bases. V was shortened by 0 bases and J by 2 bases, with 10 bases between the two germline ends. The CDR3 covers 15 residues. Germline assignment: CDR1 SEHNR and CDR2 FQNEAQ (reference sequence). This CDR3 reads CASSLAGGTNYGYTF. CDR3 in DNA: TGTGCCAGCAGCTTAGCGGGGGGAACGAACTATGGCTACACCTTC.

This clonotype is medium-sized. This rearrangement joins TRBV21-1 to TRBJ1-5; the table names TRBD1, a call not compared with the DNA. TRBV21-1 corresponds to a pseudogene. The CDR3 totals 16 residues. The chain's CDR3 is CASSKGRTGNNQPQHF. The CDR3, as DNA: TGTGCCAGCAGCAAAGGGAGGACAGGGAACAATCAGCCCCAGCATTTT.

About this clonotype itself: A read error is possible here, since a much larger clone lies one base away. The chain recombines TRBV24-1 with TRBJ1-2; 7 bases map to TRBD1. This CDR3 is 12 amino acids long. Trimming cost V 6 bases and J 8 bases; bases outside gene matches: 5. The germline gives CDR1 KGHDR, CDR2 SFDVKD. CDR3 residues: CATSIGGSGYTF. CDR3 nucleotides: TGTGCCACCAGTATAGGGGGCAGCGGCTACACCTTC.

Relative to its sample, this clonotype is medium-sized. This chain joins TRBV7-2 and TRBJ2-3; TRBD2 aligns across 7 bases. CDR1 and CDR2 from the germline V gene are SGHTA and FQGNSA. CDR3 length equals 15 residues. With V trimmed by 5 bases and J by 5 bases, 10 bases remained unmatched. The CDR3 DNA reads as TGTGCCAGCAGCCCCTCGGCGGGGAGGGGAGATACGCAGTATTTT. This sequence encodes CASSPSAGRGDTQYF.

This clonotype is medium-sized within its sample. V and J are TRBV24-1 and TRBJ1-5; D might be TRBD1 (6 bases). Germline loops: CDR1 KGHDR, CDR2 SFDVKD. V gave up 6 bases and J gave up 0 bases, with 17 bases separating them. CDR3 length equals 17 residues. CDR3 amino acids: CATSSSGGQASNQPQHF. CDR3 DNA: TGTGCCACCAGTTCCTCGGGGGGCCAGGCTAGCAATCAGCCCCAGCATTTT.

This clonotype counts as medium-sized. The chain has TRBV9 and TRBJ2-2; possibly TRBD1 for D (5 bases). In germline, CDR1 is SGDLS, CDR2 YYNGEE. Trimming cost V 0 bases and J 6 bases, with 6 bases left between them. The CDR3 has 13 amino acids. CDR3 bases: TGTGCCAGCAGCGTAGGCAGGGCCGGGGAGCTGTTTTTT. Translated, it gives CASSVGRAGELFF.

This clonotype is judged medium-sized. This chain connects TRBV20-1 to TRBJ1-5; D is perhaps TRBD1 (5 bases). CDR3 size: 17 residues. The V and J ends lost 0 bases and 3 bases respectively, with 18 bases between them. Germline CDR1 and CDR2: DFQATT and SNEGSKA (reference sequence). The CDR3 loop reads CSARDPKGNGNNQPQHF. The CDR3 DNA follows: TGCAGTGCTAGAGATCCAAAGGGGAATGGGAACAATCAGCCCCAGCATTTT.

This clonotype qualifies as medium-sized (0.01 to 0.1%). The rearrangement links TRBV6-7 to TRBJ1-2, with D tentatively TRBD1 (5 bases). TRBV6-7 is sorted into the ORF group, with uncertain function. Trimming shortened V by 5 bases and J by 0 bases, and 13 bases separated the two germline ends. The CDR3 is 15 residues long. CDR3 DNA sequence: TGTGCCAGCAGTCCCTGGGGGATAGCTAACTATGGCTACACCTTC. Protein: CASSPWGIANYGYTF.

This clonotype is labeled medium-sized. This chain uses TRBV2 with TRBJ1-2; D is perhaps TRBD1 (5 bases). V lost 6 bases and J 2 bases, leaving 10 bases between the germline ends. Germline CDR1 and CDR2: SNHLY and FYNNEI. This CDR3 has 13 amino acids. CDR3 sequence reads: CASRTGPNYGYTF. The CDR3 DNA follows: TGTGCCAGCAGGACGGGACCGAACTATGGCTACACCTTC.

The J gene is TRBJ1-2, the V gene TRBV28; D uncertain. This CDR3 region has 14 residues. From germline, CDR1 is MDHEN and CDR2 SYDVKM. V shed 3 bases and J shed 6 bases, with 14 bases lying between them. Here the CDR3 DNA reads TGTGCCAGCAGTTTCATGGGGTCGGGTAATGGCTACACCTTC. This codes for CASSFMGSGNGYTF.

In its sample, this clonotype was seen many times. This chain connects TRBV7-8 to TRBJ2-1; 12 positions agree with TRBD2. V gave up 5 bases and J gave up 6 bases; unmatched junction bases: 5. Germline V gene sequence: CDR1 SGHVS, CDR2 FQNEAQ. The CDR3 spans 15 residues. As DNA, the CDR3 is TGTGCCAGCAGCCGGACTAGCGGGGTTTCCAATGAGCAGTTCTTC. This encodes CASSRTSGVSNEQFF. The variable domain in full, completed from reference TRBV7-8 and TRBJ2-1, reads GAGVSQSPRYKVAKRGQDVALRCDPISGHVSLFWYQQALGQGPEFLTYFQNEAQLDKSGLPSDRFFAERPEGSVSTLKIQRTQQEDSAVYLCASSRTSGVSNEQFFGPGTRLTVL.

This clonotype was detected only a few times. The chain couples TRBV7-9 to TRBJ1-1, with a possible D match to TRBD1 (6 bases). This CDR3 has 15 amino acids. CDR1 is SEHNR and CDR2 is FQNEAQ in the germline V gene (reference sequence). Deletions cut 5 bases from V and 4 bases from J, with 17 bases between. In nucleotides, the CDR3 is TGTGCCAGCAGCGCGGTGGGGGGCTTTGGCACTGAAGCTTTCTTT. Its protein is CASSAVGGFGTEAFF.

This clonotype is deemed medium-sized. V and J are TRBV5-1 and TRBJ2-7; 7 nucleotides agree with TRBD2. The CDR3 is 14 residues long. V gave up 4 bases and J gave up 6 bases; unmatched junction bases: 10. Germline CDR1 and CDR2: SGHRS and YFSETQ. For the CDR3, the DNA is TGCGCCAGCAGCCCCCGCAGCGGGGACGGCGAGCAGTACGTC. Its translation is CASSPRSGDGEQYV.

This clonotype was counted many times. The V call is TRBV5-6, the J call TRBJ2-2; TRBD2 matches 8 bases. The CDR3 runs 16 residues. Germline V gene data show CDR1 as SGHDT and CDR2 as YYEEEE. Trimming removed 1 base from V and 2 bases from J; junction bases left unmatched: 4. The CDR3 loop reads CASSLRLAGNTGELFF. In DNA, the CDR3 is TGTGCCAGCAGCTTGCGCCTAGCGGGCAACACCGGGGAGCTGTTTTTT. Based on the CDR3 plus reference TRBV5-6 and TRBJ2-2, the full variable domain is DAGVTQSPTHLIKTRGQQVTLRCSPKSGHDTVSWYQQALGQGPQFIFQYYEEEERQRGNFPDRFSGHQFPNYSSELNVNALLLGDSALYLCASSLRLAGNTGELFFGEGSRLTVL.

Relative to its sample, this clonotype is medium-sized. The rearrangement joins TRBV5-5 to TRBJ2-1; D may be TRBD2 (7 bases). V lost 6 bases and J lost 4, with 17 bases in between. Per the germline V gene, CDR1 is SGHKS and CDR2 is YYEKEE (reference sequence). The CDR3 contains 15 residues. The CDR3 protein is CASTTGASGYNEQFF. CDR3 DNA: TGTGCCAGCACCACGGGGGCTAGCGGTTACAATGAGCAGTTCTTC.

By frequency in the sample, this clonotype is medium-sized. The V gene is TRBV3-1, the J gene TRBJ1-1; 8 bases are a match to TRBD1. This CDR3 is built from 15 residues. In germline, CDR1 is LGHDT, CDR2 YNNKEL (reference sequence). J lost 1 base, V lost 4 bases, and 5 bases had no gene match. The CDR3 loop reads CASSRDRLPNTEAFF. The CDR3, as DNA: TGTGCCAGCAGCCGGGACAGGCTACCGAACACTGAAGCTTTCTTT.